This T cell receptor beta chain was recovered during a study of blood T cell repertoires in COVID-19. Study as a whole: COVID-19 samples from acute and convalescent phases originated in the United States, Italy and Spain. From T cells, B-cell-depleted T cells, or PBMCs came the material, which was cDNA or gDNA.

V lost 3 bases, J lost 9 bases, and 5 bases stayed unmatched. From germline, CDR1 is KGHDR and CDR2 SFDVKD. This CDR3 spans 14 amino acids. Authors' analysis steps: Estimates of nucleated cell counts were drawn from the amplification of reference gene primers. The table came from immunoSEQ multiplex PCR; TCRdb's copy has only in-frame clones and leaves some out. D and trimming come from the DNA, and the V and J calls and clone size come from that table. The data hold some 120,000 clones, with approximately 86% observed a single time. The rearrangement links TRBV24-1 to TRBJ2-1, with 9 bases fitting TRBD1. The source material was peripheral blood. This sequence originates from a woman in her forties or fifties who had recovered from COVID-19. The CDR3 bases are TGTGCCACCAGTGATCCCGGGACAGGGTCTGAGCAGTTCTTC. As protein: CATSDPGTGSEQFF.